This T cell receptor beta chain was sequenced during a study of blood T cells in healthy people across ages (dated by TCRdb to about 2015). The study in broad terms: In model experiments, roughly one uniquely barcoded TCR beta cDNA molecule per two T cells was captured by template switching. The study measured age-related changes in TCR beta repertoire diversity using deep sequencing normalized with unique cDNA molecular identifiers. Donors were grouped into four age groups: young (average about 15 years), middle-aged (39), aged (62) and long-lived (just over 80). Two additional independent replicas of 1 million unique cDNA reads from the same blood draw were analyzed for two donors (one aged 18 to 30 and one aged 80 or older). What the authors observed across the whole study: Compared with the aged group, the long-lived group had more naive CD4+ T cells, fewer expanded clones and increased TCR diversity, a pattern suggesting age selection. Observed TCR beta diversity correlated strongly with the percentage of naive T cells measured by flow cytometry. Observed TCR beta diversity per million T cells fell roughly linearly with age, and a significant reduction was already apparent by age around 40. Because donor CMV infection status was unknown, age-related changes in expanded clonotypes were potentially confounded. Since profiling was done on bulk unsorted PBMCs, naive and antigen-experienced compartments could not be conclusively compared. Estimates of total diversity based on one million sequenced T cells were considered lower bounds and underestimates.

Systemically healthy Caucasian individuals from Russia, some 36 in total and aged about 6 to 95 years, were included as donors. Each donor gave ten milliliters of peripheral blood, drawn into EDTA-treated Vacutainer tubes. PBMCs were isolated by Ficoll-Paque density-gradient centrifugation, with at least 7 million obtained per sample. Trizol reagent was used to extract total RNA from the PBMCs, yielding at least 5.5 micrograms per sample. The percentages of naive CD45RAhigh/CD27high T cells were determined by flow cytometry on a PBMC aliquot from every donor. Libraries were made using 5' RACE. Sequencing was performed on an Illumina HiSeq 2500. A second PCR of about 6 to 11 cycles was run with a J-beta primer mix and a sample-barcoded 5' primer. A template-switch 5' adaptor carrying 12 random nucleotides introduced a unique molecular identifier onto each TCR beta cDNA molecule. Each sample yielded at least 2.5 million CDR3-containing paired-end reads. First-strand cDNA was synthesized from all RNA with the Mint cDNA synthesis kit, primed by a TRBC-specific oligonucleotide. Following uracil-DNA glycosylase treatment, a first 18-cycle PCR with universal primers M1SS and BC2_uni_R was performed on all cDNA. Per the authors' processing: For normalization, 1 million high-quality reads were randomly selected from each sample, with every read carrying a distinct molecular identifier. Reads with shared molecular identifiers were discarded instead of being binned into consensus sequences. MiTCR, set to a Q25 quality threshold and the strictest error-elimination algorithm, was used for CDR3 identification, clonotype clustering and error correction. A nonparametric unseen species model with Euler transformation was used to estimate a lower bound on total TCR beta diversity. The public reads were reprocessed in TCRdb via fastp at Q25 and MiXCR, keeping in-frame beta chains. Records with the same CDR3 protein are collapsed into one entry carrying the most frequent genes and DNA. The V and J calls reflect TCRdb's pipeline rather than the authors' work. The sample records 600,000 to 900,000 distinct CDR3 sequences, 20% to 30% of which are singletons. Around 2.9% of the sample goes to the ten largest clones.

The CDR3, from cysteine to phenylalanine, totals 13 residues. The read is trimmed to its CDR3 DNA, 39 bases read in frame from base 1. For CDR1 and CDR2, the germline V gene (reference sequence) lists DFQATT and SNEGSKA. The V and J ends are trimmed by 0 bases and 4 bases, leaving 9 bases between them. This clonotype occurred a few times. There is no known antigen for this receptor. It has no much larger one-base neighbor in the sample; base qualities were not kept. The sample was also reused in another study, on T cells of mothers and their children. As that second paper reports: Donors were nine systemically healthy Caucasian individuals: three mothers and their six children. cDNA synthesis used all of the extracted RNA, with approximately 1.4 ug of RNA in each 15 ul reaction. In the second PCR, the M1S primer introduced both the sample barcodes and 2-4 random nucleotides. Each mother yielded over 8 million TCR beta CDR3 reads and each child 2.5 million to 3 million reads. TCR recombination output is similarly shaped by thymic selection in related and unrelated pairs, with a minor effect exerted by inherited differences. Related mother-child pairs always showed normalized repertoire overlap that was slightly higher than in unrelated mother-child pairs, though the difference was never significant. With a sensitivity of approximately 96 clones per million clonotypes, no persistent microchimeric T cell clones were detected. To look for features that set related mother-child pairs apart from unrelated individuals, the researchers ran deep NGS to compare the TCR beta repertoires of mothers and children. The mean age was approximately 41 +/- 4 years for the mothers and approximately 11 +/- 4 years for the children. After adapter ligation with NEBNext reagents, the libraries were sequenced on Illumina HiSeq 2000 with 100+100 nt paired-end reads. Mother and child libraries were prepared a month apart and sequenced in separate runs to prevent cross-contamination. Each donor had between roughly 450,000 and 2,100,000 distinct TCR beta clonotypes identified. Naive TCR beta clonotypes were estimated from low-frequency clonotypes matched to each donor's FACS-determined naive share, without sorting.

Sequencing input: blood. The sequence was collected from a boy younger than 18 in good health. The rearranged segments are TRBV20-1 and TRBJ1-2; the D gene lacks a confident call. The CDR3 protein is CSARDYGPYGYTF. In nucleotide form, the sequence is TGCAGTGCTAGAGATTACGGGCCCTATGGCTACACCTTC.